A selection of T cell receptor beta chains follows, all from one sample in a study of blood T cell repertoires in COVID-19. The method was immunoSEQ multiplex PCR; TCRdb's version includes in-frame clones alone and lacks a portion of them. The table lists 30,000 to 40,000 clones, roughly 75% of them singletons. Sequenced sample: peripheral blood. All receptors derive from a man older than 75 with active or convalescent COVID-19. The CDR3 runs from the conserved cysteine through the conserved F or W. Each record gives: V gene, J gene, D gene, clone size, CDR3 DNA, CDR3 protein. The D gene is left open where the match is weak. Part of the rows lack a size; the others show once, few, many or a class for expanded clones.

V: TRBV28; J: TRBJ2-7; D: TRBD2; size: few; DNA: TGTGCCAGCAGTTCCGGGACTAGCGGGAGTCCCTACGAGCAGTACTTC; CDR3: CASSSGTSGSPYEQYF
V: TRBV5-1; J: TRBJ2-2; D: NA; size: NA; DNA: TGCGCCAGCCAGGGTGGGTCCGGGGAGCTGTTTTTT; CDR3: CASQGGSGELFF
V: TRBV7-3; J: TRBJ2-3; D: NA; size: once; DNA: TGTGCCAGCAGAAGGGACATCAGCACAGATACGCAGTATTTT; CDR3: CASRRDISTDTQYF
V: TRBV27; J: TRBJ1-2; D: TRBD1; size: NA; DNA: TGTGCCAGCAGTCTACGAGGACAGGGGCTACAAACCTTC; CDR3: CASSLRGQGLQTF
V: TRBV7-3; J: TRBJ2-1; D: TRBD2; size: NA; DNA: TGTGCCAGCAGCCCAGCCGCCGCGGGAGGTGAGCAGTTCTTC; CDR3: CASSPAAAGGEQFF
V: TRBV15; J: TRBJ2-2; D: TRBD1; size: once; DNA: TGTGCCACCAGGCCCGGGACAGACAACACCGGGGAGCTGTTTTTT; CDR3: CATRPGTDNTGELFF
V: TRBV28; J: TRBJ2-3; D: NA; size: NA; DNA: TGTGCCAGCAGTATCGAGGCGGGATGGGGAGATACGCAGTATTTT; CDR3: CASSIEAGWGDTQYF
V: TRBV24-1; J: TRBJ2-1; D: TRBD2; size: once; DNA: TGTGCCACCAGTGATTTGCCGGCTAGCGGGAGGGCCCCTCTCTACAATGAGCAGTTCTTC; CDR3: CATSDLPASGRAPLYNEQFF
V: TRBV10-3; J: TRBJ1-5; D: NA; size: few; DNA: TGTGCCATCAGTGTCGACTTAAGACAGCCCCAGCATTTT; CDR3: CAISVDLRQPQHF
V: TRBV5-1; J: TRBJ2-5; D: NA; size: few; DNA: TGCGCCAGCAGCTTGGGCCTCCGGGACACAGAAGAGACCCAGTACTTC; CDR3: CASSLGLRDTEETQYF
V: TRBV24-1; J: TRBJ1-1; D: NA; size: NA; DNA: TGTGCCACCGCCGAGAGTGGGGAGGGCACTGAAGCTTTCTTT; CDR3: CATAESGEGTEAFF
V: TRBV27; J: TRBJ1-6; D: NA; size: NA; DNA: TGTGCCAGCAGTGACAGACAGAACTATAATTCACCCCTCCACTTT; CDR3: CASSDRQNYNSPLHF
V: TRBV11-2; J: TRBJ1-3; D: TRBD1; size: NA; DNA: TGTGCCAGCAGCTCAAATGGACAGGGCGGAAACACCATATATTTT; CDR3: CASSSNGQGGNTIYF
V: TRBV6-5; J: TRBJ1-1; D: NA; size: NA; DNA: TGTGCCAGCAGAGGACTCCCCAGGAACACTGAAGCTTTCTTT; CDR3: CASRGLPRNTEAFF
V: TRBV2; J: TRBJ2-7; D: TRBD2; size: NA; DNA: TGTGCCAGCAGTGTGGGAGCGGGGGACTACGAGCAGTACTTC; CDR3: CASSVGAGDYEQYF
V: TRBV5-1; J: TRBJ2-1; D: NA; size: few; DNA: TGCGCCAGCAGCTTGGTTCGGGGGACCCATAGGGATGAGCAGTTCTTC; CDR3: CASSLVRGTHRDEQFF
V: TRBV3-1/TRBV3-2; J: TRBJ2-1; D: TRBD2; size: NA; DNA: TGTGCCAGCAGCCAGACCGGGACTAGCGGGAAATATGAGCAGTTCTTC; CDR3: CASSQTGTSGKYEQFF
V: TRBV7-3; J: TRBJ2-2; D: NA; size: NA; DNA: TGTGCCAGCAGCTCTCAGGGTAACACCGGGGAGCTGTTTTTT; CDR3: CASSSQGNTGELFF
V: TRBV28; J: TRBJ2-1; D: TRBD1; size: NA; DNA: TGTGCCAGCAGTTCCGGTCCCGGGACAGGGACAAATGAGCAGTTCTTC; CDR3: CASSSGPGTGTNEQFF
V: TRBV28; J: TRBJ2-7; D: NA; size: NA; DNA: TGTGCCAGCAGCAAGCGGACTTTCAGCCTGGGGGAGCAGTACTTC; CDR3: CASSKRTFSLGEQYF
V: TRBV7-9; J: TRBJ2-5; D: TRBD2; size: NA; DNA: TGTGCCAGCAGCTTAGCCGGACTAGCAGGAGAGACCCAGTACTTC; CDR3: CASSLAGLAGETQYF
V: TRBV18; J: TRBJ1-5; D: NA; size: NA; DNA: TGTGCCAGCTCACCTATCGGGACAAGCAATCAGCCCCAGCATTTT; CDR3: CASSPIGTSNQPQHF
V: TRBV19; J: TRBJ2-1; D: TRBD2; size: NA; DNA: TGTGCCAGTAGTATAGCGGGGGGGAACAATGAGCAGTTCTTC; CDR3: CASSIAGGNNEQFF
V: TRBV5-1; J: TRBJ2-6; D: NA; size: NA; DNA: TGCGCCAGCAGCCCCAGGGTGTCTGGATCTGGGGCCAACGTCCTGACTTTC; CDR3: CASSPRVSGSGANVLTF
V: TRBV5-6; J: TRBJ1-2; D: NA; size: NA; DNA: TGTGCCAGCAGCAGATTACAGGGATACTATGGCTACACCTTC; CDR3: CASSRLQGYYGYTF
V: TRBV5-5; J: TRBJ1-6; D: NA; size: once; DNA: TGTGCCAGCAGCTTGGTAATCGATTCACCCCTCCACTTT; CDR3: CASSLVIDSPLHF
V: TRBV6-5; J: TRBJ2-7; D: TRBD2; size: NA; DNA: TGTGCCAGCAGTTTAGCGGGTAGCTCCTACGAGCAGTACTTC; CDR3: CASSLAGSSYEQYF
V: TRBV5-6; J: TRBJ2-2; D: TRBD2; size: once; DNA: TGTGCCAGCAACCTTGGGTTAGCGGGAGACACCGGGGAGCTGTTTTTT; CDR3: CASNLGLAGDTGELFF
V: TRBV19; J: TRBJ1-1; D: NA; size: NA; DNA: TGTGCCAGTAGTATCCGACAAAAGGACACTGAAGCTTTCTTT; CDR3: CASSIRQKDTEAFF
V: TRBV10-3; J: TRBJ2-1; D: TRBD2; size: NA; DNA: TGTGCCATCAGTGAGTCTCTGACTAGCCGCGATGAGCAGTTCTTC; CDR3: CAISESLTSRDEQFF
V: TRBV7-6; J: TRBJ2-7; D: TRBD2; size: NA; DNA: TGTGCCAGCAGCTCAACATCTAGCGGGACTAGCGAGCAGTACTTC; CDR3: CASSSTSSGTSEQYF
V: TRBV28; J: TRBJ1-6; D: TRBD1; size: NA; DNA: TGTGCCAGCAGTTTGGATCCGGGACAGGGCTTCAATTCACCCCTCCACTTT; CDR3: CASSLDPGQGFNSPLHF
V: TRBV6-2/TRBV6-3; J: TRBJ2-3; D: NA; size: NA; DNA: TGTGCCAGCAGTTACTTTACTTCCCCCGGCACAGATACGCAGTATTTT; CDR3: CASSYFTSPGTDTQYF
V: TRBV9; J: TRBJ2-1; D: NA; size: NA; DNA: TGTGCCAGCAGCGTCCAGGCTTACAATGAGCAGTTCTTC; CDR3: CASSVQAYNEQFF
V: TRBV28; J: TRBJ2-1; D: NA; size: NA; DNA: TGTGCCAGCAGCCCTATCCGACGGAGCTCCTACAATGAGCAGTTCTTC; CDR3: CASSPIRRSSYNEQFF
V: TRBV4-3; J: TRBJ2-3; D: TRBD2; size: NA; DNA: TGCGCCAGCAGCCAAGTAGCGGGTCCAGATACGCAGTATTTT; CDR3: CASSQVAGPDTQYF
V: TRBV21-1; J: TRBJ1-5; D: NA; size: NA; DNA: TGTGCCAGCAGCAAAGTCCGGACGGACAATAGCAATCAGCCCCAGCATTTT; CDR3: CASSKVRTDNSNQPQHF
V: TRBV28; J: TRBJ2-2; D: NA; size: NA; DNA: TGTGCCAGCAAAATTAACAGGGACGCGAACACCGGGGAGCTGTTTTTT; CDR3: CASKINRDANTGELFF
V: TRBV19; J: TRBJ2-7; D: TRBD1; size: NA; DNA: TGTGCCAGTAGTGCGGACAGGCACTCCTACGAGCAGTACTTC; CDR3: CASSADRHSYEQYF
V: TRBV24-1; J: TRBJ2-5; D: TRBD1; size: NA; DNA: TGTGCCGCAGGACAGGCGGACCAAGAGACCCAGTACTTC; CDR3: CAAGQADQETQYF
V: TRBV6-1; J: TRBJ2-7; D: NA; size: NA; DNA: TGTGCCAGCAGTGAAGAACAGATAAAGCAGTACTTC; CDR3: CASSEEQIKQYF
V: TRBV6-1; J: TRBJ2-1; D: TRBD2; size: NA; DNA: TGTGCCAGCAGTGAAACTAGCGGGTACTACAATGAGCAGTTCTTC; CDR3: CASSETSGYYNEQFF
V: TRBV28; J: TRBJ1-6; D: NA; size: NA; DNA: TGTGCCAGCCTACCGAGATCTCCCTTCGCCCTCCACTTT; CDR3: CASLPRSPFALHF
V: TRBV5-1; J: TRBJ2-3; D: TRBD2; size: once; DNA: TGCGCCAGCAAACGAGCCTCCGGGACTAGTCCCTACTTAAGCACAGATACGCAGTATTTT; CDR3: CASKRASGTSPYLSTDTQYF
V: TRBV7-6; J: TRBJ2-3; D: TRBD2; size: NA; DNA: TGTGCCAGCAGCCAACGACTCGTAGCGGGAGGGTTGACAGATACGCAGTATTTT; CDR3: CASSQRLVAGGLTDTQYF
V: TRBV6-5; J: TRBJ1-6; D: NA; size: NA; DNA: TGTGCCAGCAGACAGGATTATTATAATTCACCCCTCCACTTT; CDR3: CASRQDYYNSPLHF
V: TRBV7-8; J: TRBJ2-7; D: NA; size: NA; DNA: TGTGCCAGCAGCTCCCAGTACAGGGTCGGAGAGCAGTACTTC; CDR3: CASSSQYRVGEQYF
V: TRBV28; J: TRBJ2-2; D: NA; size: NA; DNA: TGTGCCAGCAGTTTACGGGACGGGGAGCTGTTTTTT; CDR3: CASSLRDGELFF
V: TRBV29-1; J: TRBJ1-1; D: TRBD1; size: few; DNA: TGCAGCGTTGAAATTCGGCGATGGGACAGGGGGCTATTTGGGAACACTGAAGCTTTCTTT; CDR3: CSVEIRRWDRGLFGNTEAFF
V: TRBV27; J: TRBJ2-3; D: TRBD2; size: few; DNA: TGTGCCAGCAGCGGGATGCTAGCGGGCATTAACAGGCATTTT; CDR3: CASSGMLAGINRHF
V: TRBV18; J: TRBJ2-5; D: TRBD2; size: few; DNA: TGTGCCAGCTCACCTCCGAATCTCGGGACTAGCGGGAAGGAGACCCAGTACTTC; CDR3: CASSPPNLGTSGKETQYF
V: TRBV4-3; J: TRBJ1-2; D: TRBD1; size: NA; DNA: TGCGCCAGCAGCCAGAGACACGTACAGGGGGGCTTGGGCTATGGCTACACCTTC; CDR3: CASSQRHVQGGLGYGYTF
V: TRBV7-3; J: TRBJ2-1; D: NA; size: NA; DNA: TGTGCCAGCAGCTTGGAGATCGACAATGAGCAGTTCTTC; CDR3: CASSLEIDNEQFF
V: TRBV20-1; J: TRBJ2-2; D: TRBD2; size: once; DNA: TGCAGTGCTAGTGTTAGCGGGAGGATCGCCGGGGAGCTGTTTTTT; CDR3: CSASVSGRIAGELFF
V: TRBV7-9; J: TRBJ1-2; D: NA; size: NA; DNA: TGTGCCAGCAGCTTGGGTGGACAGAACTATGGCTACACCTTC; CDR3: CASSLGGQNYGYTF
V: TRBV2; J: TRBJ2-1; D: TRBD2; size: NA; DNA: TGTGCCAGCAGTGGAAGCGGGAGCTCCTACAATGAGCAGTTCTTC; CDR3: CASSGSGSSYNEQFF